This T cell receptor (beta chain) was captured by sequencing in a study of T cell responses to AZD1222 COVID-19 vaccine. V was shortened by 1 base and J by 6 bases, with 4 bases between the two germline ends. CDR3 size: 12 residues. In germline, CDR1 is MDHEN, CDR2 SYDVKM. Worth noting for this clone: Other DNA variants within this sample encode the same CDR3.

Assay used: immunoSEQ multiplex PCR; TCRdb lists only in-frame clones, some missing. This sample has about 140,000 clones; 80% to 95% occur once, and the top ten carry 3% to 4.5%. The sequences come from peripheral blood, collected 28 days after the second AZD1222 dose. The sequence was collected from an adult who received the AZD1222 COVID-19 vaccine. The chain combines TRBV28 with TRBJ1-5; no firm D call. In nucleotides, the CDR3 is TGTGCCAGCAGTTTATTGGGTCAGCCCCAGCATTTT. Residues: CASSLLGQPQHF.